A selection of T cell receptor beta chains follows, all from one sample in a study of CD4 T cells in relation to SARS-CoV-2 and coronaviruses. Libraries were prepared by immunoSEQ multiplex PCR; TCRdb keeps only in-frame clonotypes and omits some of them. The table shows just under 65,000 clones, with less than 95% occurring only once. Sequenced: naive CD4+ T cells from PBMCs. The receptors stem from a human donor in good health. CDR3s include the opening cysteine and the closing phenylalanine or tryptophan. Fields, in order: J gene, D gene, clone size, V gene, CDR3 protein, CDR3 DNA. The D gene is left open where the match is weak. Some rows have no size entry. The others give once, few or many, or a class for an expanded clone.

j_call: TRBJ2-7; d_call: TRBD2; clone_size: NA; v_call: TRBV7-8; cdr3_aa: CASSSRLAGGPHEQYF; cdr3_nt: TGTGCCAGCAGCTCCCGACTAGCGGGAGGGCCCCACGAGCAGTACTTC
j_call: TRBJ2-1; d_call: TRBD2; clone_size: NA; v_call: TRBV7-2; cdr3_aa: CASSSLAGGKQFF; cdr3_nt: TGTGCCAGCAGCTCCCTAGCGGGTGGGAAGCAGTTCTTC
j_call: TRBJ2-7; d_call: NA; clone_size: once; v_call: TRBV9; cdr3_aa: CASSVGSPSEQYF; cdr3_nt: TGTGCCAGCAGCGTAGGGTCACCCAGCGAGCAGTACTTC
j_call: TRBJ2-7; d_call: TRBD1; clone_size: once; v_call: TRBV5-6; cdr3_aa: CASSLLTGLYEQYF; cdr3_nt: TGTGCCAGCAGCTTGTTGACAGGGTTATACGAGCAGTACTTC
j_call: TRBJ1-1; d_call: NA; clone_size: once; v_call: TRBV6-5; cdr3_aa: CASSYSSRPNTEAFF; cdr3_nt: TGTGCCAGCAGTTACTCGTCACGTCCGAACACTGAAGCTTTCTTT
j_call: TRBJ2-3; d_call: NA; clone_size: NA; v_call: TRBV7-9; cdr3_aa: CASSLVVADTQYF; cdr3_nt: TGTGCCAGCAGCTTAGTAGTCGCAGATACGCAGTATTTT
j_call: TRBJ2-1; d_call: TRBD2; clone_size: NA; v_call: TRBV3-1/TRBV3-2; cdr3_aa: CASSHNLADNEQFF; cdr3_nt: TGTGCCAGCAGCCACAATCTAGCGGACAATGAGCAGTTCTTC
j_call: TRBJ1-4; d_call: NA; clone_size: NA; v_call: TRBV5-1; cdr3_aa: CASSLLLADKKLFF; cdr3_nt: TGCGCCAGCAGCTTGCTCCTGGCAGACAAAAAACTGTTTTTT
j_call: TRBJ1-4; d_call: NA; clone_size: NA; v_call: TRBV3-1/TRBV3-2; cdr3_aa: CASSQMGVTNEKLFF; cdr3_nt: TGTGCCAGCAGCCAAATGGGAGTCACTAATGAAAAACTGTTTTTT
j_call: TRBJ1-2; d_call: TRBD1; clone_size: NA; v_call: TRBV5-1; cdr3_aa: CASSSTGEYGYTF; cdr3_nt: TGCGCCAGCAGCAGCACAGGGGAATATGGCTACACCTTC
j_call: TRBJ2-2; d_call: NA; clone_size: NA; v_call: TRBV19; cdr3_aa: CASSSETGVNTGELFF; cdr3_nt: TGTGCCAGTAGTTCCGAGACTGGAGTAAACACCGGGGAGCTGTTTTTT
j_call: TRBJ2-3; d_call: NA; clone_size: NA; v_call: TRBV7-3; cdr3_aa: CASSPGTVGDTQYF; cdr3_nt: TGTGCCAGCAGCCCCGGGACTGTAGGAGATACGCAGTATTTT
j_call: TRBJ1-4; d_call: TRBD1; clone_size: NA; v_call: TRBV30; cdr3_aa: CAWSWAEQGQKLF; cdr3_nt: TGTGCCTGGAGTTGGGCAGAGCAGGGACAGAAGCTTTTT
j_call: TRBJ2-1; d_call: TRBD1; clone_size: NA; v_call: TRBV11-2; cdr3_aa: CASSLRTGGAYNEQFF; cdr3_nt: TGTGCCAGCAGCTTACGTACAGGGGGCGCCTACAATGAGCAGTTCTTC
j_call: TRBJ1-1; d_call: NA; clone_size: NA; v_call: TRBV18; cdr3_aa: CASSLEHRNTEAFF; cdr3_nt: TGTGCCAGCTCACTTGAACACCGGAACACTGAAGCTTTCTTT
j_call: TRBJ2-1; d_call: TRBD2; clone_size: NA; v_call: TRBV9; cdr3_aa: CASSVGASGSSSYNEQFF; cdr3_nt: TGTGCCAGCAGCGTAGGAGCTAGCGGGTCGAGCTCCTACAATGAGCAGTTCTTC
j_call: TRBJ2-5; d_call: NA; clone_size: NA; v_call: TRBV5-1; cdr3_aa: CASSPGARETQYF; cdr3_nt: TGCGCCAGCAGCCCCGGGGCTAGAGAGACCCAGTACTTC
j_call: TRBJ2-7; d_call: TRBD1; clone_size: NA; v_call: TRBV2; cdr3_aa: CASSERDRGYEQYF; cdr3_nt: TGTGCCAGCAGTGAAAGGGACAGGGGATACGAGCAGTACTTC
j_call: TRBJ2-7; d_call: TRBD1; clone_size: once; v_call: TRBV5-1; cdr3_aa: CASSSTGTGFYEQYF; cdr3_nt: TGCGCCAGCAGCTCAACCGGGACAGGGTTTTATGAGCAGTACTTC
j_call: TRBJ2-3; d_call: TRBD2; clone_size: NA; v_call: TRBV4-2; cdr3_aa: CASSQDLLAVKTDTQYF; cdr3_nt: TGTGCCAGCAGCCAAGACCTACTAGCGGTGAAGACAGATACGCAGTATTTT
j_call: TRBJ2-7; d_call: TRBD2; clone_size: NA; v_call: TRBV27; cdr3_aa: CASSSFTRLAGEDEQYF; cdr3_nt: TGTGCCAGCTCATCCTTTACTCGACTAGCGGGAGAGGACGAGCAGTACTTC
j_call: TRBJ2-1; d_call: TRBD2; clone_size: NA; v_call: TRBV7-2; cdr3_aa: CASSPRATSPHEQFF; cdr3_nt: TGTGCCAGCAGCCCCCGGGCGACTAGCCCCCATGAGCAGTTCTTC
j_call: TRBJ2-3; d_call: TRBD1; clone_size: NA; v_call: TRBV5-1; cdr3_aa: CASSPWTGGSAGTDTQYF; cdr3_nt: TGCGCCAGCAGCCCCTGGACAGGGGGCTCTGCGGGAACAGATACGCAGTATTTT
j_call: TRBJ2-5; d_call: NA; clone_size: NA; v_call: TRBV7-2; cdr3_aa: CASSLARETQYF; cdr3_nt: TGTGCCAGCAGCTTAGCGAGAGAGACCCAGTACTTC
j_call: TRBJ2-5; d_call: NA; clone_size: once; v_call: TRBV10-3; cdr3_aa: CATADIQETQYF; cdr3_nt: TGTGCCACTGCGGACATCCAAGAGACCCAGTACTTC
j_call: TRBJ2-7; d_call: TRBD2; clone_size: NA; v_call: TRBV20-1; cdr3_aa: CSASLLAGGNEQYF; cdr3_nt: TGCAGTGCTAGTTTACTAGCGGGAGGGAACGAGCAGTACTTC
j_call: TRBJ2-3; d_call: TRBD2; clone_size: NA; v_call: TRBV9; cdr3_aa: CASSVGLAGAPDTQYF; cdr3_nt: TGTGCCAGCAGCGTAGGGCTAGCGGGAGCCCCGGATACGCAGTATTTT
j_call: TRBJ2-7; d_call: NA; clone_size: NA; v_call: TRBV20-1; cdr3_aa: CSAIVYEQYF; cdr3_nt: TGCAGTGCTATTGTTTACGAGCAGTACTTC
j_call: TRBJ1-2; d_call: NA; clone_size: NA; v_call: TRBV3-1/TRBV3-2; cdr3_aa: CASSQRGDNSNYGYTF; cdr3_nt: TGTGCCAGCAGCCAAAGGGGGGACAATTCTAACTATGGCTACACCTTC
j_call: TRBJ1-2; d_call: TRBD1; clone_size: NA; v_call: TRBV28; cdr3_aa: CASSSQGAEGYTF; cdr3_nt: TGTGCCAGCAGTTCCCAGGGGGCAGAGGGCTACACCTTC
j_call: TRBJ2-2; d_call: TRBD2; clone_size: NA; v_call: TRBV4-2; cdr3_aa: CASSQDVTSGVSGELFF; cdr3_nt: TGTGCCAGCAGCCAAGATGTTACTAGCGGGGTGTCCGGGGAGCTGTTTTTT
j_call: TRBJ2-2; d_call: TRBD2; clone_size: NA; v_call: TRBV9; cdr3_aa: CASSPSRLAGAGELFF; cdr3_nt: TGTGCCAGCAGCCCAAGTCGACTAGCGGGAGCCGGGGAGCTGTTTTTT
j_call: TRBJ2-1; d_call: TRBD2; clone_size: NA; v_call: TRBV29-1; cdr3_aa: CSVDEPGREARDEQFF; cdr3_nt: TGCAGCGTTGACGAACCGGGGCGGGAGGCCCGGGATGAGCAGTTCTTC
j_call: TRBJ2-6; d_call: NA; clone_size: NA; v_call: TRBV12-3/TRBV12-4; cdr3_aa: CASSFSGANVLTF; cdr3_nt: TGTGCCAGCAGTTTCTCCGGGGCCAACGTCCTGACTTTC
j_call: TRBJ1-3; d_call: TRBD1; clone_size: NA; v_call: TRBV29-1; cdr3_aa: CSVESDRTSSGNTIYF; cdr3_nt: TGCAGCGTTGAATCGGACAGGACCAGCTCTGGAAACACCATATATTTT
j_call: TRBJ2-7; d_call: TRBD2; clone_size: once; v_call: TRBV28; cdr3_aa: CASHRWTAGEGEQYF; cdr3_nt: TGTGCCAGCCACAGATGGACAGCGGGAGAAGGCGAGCAGTACTTC
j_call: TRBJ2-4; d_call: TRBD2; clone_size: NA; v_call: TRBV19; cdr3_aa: CASSIPGGVGIQYF; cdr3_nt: TGTGCCAGTAGTATACCCGGGGGGGTCGGCATTCAGTACTTC
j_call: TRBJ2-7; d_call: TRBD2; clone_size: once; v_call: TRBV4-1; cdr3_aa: CASSHPMRGSYEQYF; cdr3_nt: TGCGCCAGCAGCCATCCCATGCGGGGGTCCTACGAGCAGTACTTC
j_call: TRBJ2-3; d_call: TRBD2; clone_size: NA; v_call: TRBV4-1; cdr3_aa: CASSQGASGGSRGTDTQYF; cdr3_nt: TGCGCCAGCAGCCAAGGGGCTAGCGGGGGGTCCCGTGGCACAGATACGCAGTATTTT
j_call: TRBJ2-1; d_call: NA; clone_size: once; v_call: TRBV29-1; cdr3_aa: CSVEEGLRRGNEQFF; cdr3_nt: TGCAGCGTTGAAGAGGGGTTGCGGAGGGGGAATGAGCAGTTCTTC
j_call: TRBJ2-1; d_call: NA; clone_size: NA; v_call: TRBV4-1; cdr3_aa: CASTPMGRDRDNEQFF; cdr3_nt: TGCGCCAGCACCCCGATGGGGCGGGATAGGGACAATGAGCAGTTCTTC
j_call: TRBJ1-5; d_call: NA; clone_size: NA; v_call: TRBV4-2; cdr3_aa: CASSQRTAQPQHF; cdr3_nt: TGTGCCAGCAGCCAAAGGACAGCTCAGCCCCAGCATTTT
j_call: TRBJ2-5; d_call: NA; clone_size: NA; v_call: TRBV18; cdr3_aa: CASSAGQRETQYF; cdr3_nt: TGTGCCAGCTCCGCGGGGCAGCGGGAGACCCAGTACTTC
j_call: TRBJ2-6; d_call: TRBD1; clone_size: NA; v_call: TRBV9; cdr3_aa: CASRATGQVNSGANVLTF; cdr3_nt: TGTGCCAGCAGGGCAACGGGACAGGTCAATTCTGGGGCCAACGTCCTGACTTTC
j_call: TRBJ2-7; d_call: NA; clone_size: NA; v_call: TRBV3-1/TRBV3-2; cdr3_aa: CASSPRTSYEQYF; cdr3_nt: TGTGCCAGCAGCCCCCGGACTTCCTACGAGCAGTACTTC
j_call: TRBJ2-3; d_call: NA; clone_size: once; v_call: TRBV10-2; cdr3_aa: CASSEKFGTFPADTQYF; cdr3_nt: TGCGCCAGCAGTGAGAAATTTGGGACATTCCCGGCAGATACGCAGTATTTT
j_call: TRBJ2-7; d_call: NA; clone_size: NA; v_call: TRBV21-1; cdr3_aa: CASSKGAGGRISYEQYF; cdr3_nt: TGTGCCAGCAGCAAAGGGGCGGGAGGACGGATCTCCTACGAGCAGTACTTC
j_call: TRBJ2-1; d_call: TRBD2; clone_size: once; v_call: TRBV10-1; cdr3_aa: CASSELLAGYNEQFF; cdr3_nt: TGCGCCAGCAGTGAGCTACTAGCGGGATACAATGAGCAGTTCTTC